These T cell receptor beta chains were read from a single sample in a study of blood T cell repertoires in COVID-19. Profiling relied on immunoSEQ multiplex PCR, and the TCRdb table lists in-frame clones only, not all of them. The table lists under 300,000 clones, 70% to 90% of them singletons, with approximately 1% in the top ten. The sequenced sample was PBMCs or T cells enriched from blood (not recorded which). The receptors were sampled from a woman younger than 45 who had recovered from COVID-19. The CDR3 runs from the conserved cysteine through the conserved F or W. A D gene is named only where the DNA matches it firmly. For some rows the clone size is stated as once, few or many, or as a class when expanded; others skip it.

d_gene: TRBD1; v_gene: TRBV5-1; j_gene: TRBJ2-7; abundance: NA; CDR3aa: CASSSGQGGDSYEQYF; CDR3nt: TGCGCCAGCAGCTCCGGACAGGGTGGGGACTCCTACGAGCAGTACTTC
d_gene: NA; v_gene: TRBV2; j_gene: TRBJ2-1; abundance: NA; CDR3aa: CASANRGGVNEQFF; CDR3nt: TGTGCCAGCGCCAACAGGGGCGGGGTCAATGAGCAGTTCTTC
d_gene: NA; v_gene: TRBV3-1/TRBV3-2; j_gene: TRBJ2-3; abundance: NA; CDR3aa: CASSQVRGLSTDTQYF; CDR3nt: TGTGCCAGCAGCCAAGTACGCGGACTTAGCACAGATACGCAGTATTTT
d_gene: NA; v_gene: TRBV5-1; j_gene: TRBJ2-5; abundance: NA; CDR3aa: CASSLRGRGETQYF; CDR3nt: TGCGCCAGCAGCTTGCGTGGGAGAGGCGAGACCCAGTACTTC
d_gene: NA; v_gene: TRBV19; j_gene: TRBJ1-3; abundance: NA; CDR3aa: CASSATAGNTIYF; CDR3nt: TGTGCCAGTAGTGCGACAGCTGGAAACACCATATATTTT
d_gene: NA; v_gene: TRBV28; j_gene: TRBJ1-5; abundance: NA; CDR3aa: CASINLSNQPQHF; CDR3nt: TGTGCCAGCATCAACTTAAGCAATCAGCCCCAGCATTTT
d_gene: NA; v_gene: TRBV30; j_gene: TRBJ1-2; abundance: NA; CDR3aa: CAWSVLGRGGYTF; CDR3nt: TGTGCCTGGAGTGTACTTGGGAGAGGGGGCTACACCTTC
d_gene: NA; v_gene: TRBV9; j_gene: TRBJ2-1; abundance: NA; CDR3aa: CASSPQFSGGRFF; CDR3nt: TGTGCCAGCAGCCCTCAATTCTCAGGAGGCAGATTCTTC
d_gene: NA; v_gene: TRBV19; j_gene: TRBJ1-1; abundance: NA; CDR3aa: CASSWAGDLNTEAFF; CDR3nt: TGTGCCAGTAGCTGGGCGGGGGACCTAAACACTGAAGCTTTCTTT
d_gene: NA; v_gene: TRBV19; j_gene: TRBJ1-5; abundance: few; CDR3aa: CASSPVELMTQHF; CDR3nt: TGTGCCAGTAGTCCAGTCGAATTAATGACCCAGCATTTT
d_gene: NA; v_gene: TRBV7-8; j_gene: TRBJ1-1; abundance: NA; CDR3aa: CASSLLGHRNTEAFF; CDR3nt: TGTGCCAGCAGCTTATTGGGACATCGGAACACTGAAGCTTTCTTT
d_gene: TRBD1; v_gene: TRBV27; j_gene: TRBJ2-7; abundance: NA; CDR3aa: CASRTPGTGSYEQYF; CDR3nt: TGTGCCAGCAGAACCCCCGGGACAGGGTCCTACGAGCAGTACTTC
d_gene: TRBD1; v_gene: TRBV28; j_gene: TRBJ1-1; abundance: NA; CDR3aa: CASRRTGQGDNEAFF; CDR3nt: TGTGCCAGCAGGCGGACGGGACAGGGTGACAATGAAGCTTTCTTT
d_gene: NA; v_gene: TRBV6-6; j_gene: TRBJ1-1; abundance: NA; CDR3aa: CASRGGPPQNTEAFF; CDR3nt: TGTGCCAGCAGGGGGGGTCCCCCACAAAACACTGAAGCTTTCTTT
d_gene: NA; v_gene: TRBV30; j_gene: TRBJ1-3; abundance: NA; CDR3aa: CAWNHRDLSGNTIYF; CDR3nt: TGTGCCTGGAACCACAGGGACCTCTCTGGAAACACCATATATTTT
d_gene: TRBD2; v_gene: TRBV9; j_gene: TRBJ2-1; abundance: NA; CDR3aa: CASSVSGGNNNEQFF; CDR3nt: TGTGCCAGCAGCGTAAGCGGGGGCAACAACAATGAGCAGTTCTTC
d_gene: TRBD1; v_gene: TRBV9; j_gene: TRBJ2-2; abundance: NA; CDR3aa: CASSVWGTGVGELFF; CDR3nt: TGTGCCAGCAGCGTATGGGGGACAGGGGTAGGGGAGCTGTTTTTT
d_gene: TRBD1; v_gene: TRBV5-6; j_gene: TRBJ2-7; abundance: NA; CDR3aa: CASSLGGTASSYEQYF; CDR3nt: TGTGCCAGCAGCTTGGGGGGGACAGCATCTTCCTACGAGCAGTACTTC
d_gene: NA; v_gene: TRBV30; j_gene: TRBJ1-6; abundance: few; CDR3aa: CAWRLGRSSYNSPLHF; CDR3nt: TGTGCCTGGAGGCTAGGTCGTAGCTCCTATAATTCACCCCTCCACTTT
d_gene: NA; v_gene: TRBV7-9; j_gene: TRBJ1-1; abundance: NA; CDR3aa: CASSTSVAEAFF; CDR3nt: TGTGCCAGCAGCACTTCAGTAGCCGAAGCTTTCTTT
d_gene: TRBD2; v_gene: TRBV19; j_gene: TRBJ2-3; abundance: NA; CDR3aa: CASSIDRGGADTQYF; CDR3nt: TGTGCCAGTAGTATAGACCGCGGGGGGGCGGATACGCAGTATTTT
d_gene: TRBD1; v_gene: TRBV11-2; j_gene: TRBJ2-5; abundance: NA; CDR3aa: CASSLGTGGETQYF; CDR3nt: TGTGCCAGCAGCTTAGGGACAGGTGGCGAGACCCAGTACTTC
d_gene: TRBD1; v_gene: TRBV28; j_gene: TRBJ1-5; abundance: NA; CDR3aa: CASSIGQVAQPQHF; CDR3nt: TGTGCCAGCAGCATTGGACAGGTAGCTCAGCCCCAGCATTTT
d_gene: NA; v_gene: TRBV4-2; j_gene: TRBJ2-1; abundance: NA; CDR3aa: CASSQDSPGANEQFF; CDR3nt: TGTGCCAGCAGCCAAGATTCTCCAGGGGCCAATGAGCAGTTCTTC
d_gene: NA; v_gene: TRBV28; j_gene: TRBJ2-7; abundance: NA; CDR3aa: CASSLSPSGSYEQYF; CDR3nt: TGTGCCAGCAGTTTATCCCCGAGCGGCTCCTACGAGCAGTACTTC
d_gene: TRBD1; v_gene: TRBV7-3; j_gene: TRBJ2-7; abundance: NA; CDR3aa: CASSLRTGLEQYF; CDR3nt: TGTGCCAGCAGCTTACGGACAGGGCTCGAGCAGTACTTC
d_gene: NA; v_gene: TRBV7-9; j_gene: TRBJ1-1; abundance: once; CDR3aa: CASNHQRGAEAFF; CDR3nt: TGTGCCAGCAACCACCAAAGGGGCGCTGAAGCTTTCTTT
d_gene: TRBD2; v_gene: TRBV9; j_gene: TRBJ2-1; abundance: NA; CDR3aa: CASSVLTSGVDEQFF; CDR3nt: TGTGCCAGCAGCGTGCTGACTAGCGGGGTAGATGAGCAGTTCTTC
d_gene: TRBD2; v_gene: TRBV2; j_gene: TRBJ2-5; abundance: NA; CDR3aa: CAIEPGGGETQYF; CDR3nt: TGTGCCATCGAACCCGGGGGGGGAGAGACCCAGTACTTC
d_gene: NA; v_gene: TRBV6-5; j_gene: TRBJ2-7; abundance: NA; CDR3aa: CASSYSGVFGNEQYF; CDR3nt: TGTGCCAGCAGTTACTCGGGCGTGTTCGGGAACGAGCAGTACTTC
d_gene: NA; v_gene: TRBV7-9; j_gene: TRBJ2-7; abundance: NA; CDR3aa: CASSRDNYEQYF; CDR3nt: TGTGCCAGCAGCCGGGACAACTACGAGCAGTACTTC
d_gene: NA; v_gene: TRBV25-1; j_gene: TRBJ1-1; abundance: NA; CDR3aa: CASRDSVNTEAFF; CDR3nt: TGTGCCAGCAGGGACAGTGTGAACACTGAAGCTTTCTTT
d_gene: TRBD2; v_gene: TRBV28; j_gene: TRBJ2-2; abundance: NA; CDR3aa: CASSPQRGLNTGELFF; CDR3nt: TGTGCCAGCAGTCCCCAGCGGGGACTGAACACCGGGGAGCTGTTTTTT
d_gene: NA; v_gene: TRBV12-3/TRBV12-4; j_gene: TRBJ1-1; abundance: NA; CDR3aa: CASSLIGTSNAFF; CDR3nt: TGTGCCAGCAGTTTAATAGGGACAAGTAATGCTTTCTTT
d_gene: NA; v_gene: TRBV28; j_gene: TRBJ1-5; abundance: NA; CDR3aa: CASSSQTDQRPQHF; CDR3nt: TGTGCCAGCAGTTCCCAGACAGACCAGAGGCCCCAGCATTTT
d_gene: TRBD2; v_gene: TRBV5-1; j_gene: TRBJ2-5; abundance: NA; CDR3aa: CASSLPSGPQETQYF; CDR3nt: TGCGCCAGCAGCTTGCCTAGCGGCCCCCAAGAGACCCAGTACTTC
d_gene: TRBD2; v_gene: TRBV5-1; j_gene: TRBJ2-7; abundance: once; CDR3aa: CASSLGMALAGDEQYF; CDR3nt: TGCGCCAGCAGCTTGGGGATGGCGCTAGCGGGAGACGAGCAGTACTTC
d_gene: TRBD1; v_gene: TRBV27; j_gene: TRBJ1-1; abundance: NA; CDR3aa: CASTGQGVTEAFF; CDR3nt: TGTGCCAGCACGGGACAGGGGGTCACTGAAGCTTTCTTT
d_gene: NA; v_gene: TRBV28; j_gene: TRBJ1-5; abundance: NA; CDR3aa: CASTETGNSLQPQHF; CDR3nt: TGTGCCAGCACCGAGACAGGCAATTCCCTTCAGCCCCAGCATTTT
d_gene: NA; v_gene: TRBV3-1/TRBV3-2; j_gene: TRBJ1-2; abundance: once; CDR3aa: CASTATVNYGYTF; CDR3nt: TGTGCCAGCACCGCGACAGTTAACTATGGCTACACCTTC
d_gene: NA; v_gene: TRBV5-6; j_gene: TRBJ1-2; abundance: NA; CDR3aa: CASSLGRQGSGYTF; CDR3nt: TGTGCCAGCAGCTTGGGGCGGCAGGGTAGTGGCTACACCTTC
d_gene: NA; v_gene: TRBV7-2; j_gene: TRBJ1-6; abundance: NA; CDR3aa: CASSFGRGNSPLHF; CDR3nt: TGTGCCAGCAGCTTTGGCAGGGGTAATTCACCCCTCCACTTT
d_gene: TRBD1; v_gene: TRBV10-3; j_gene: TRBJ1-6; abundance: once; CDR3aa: CAISESFETGSSYNSPLHF; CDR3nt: TGTGCCATCAGTGAGTCTTTCGAGACAGGGAGCTCCTATAATTCACCCCTCCACTTT
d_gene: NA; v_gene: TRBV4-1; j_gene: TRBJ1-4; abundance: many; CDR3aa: CASGGSRANEKLFF; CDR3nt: TGCGCCAGCGGCGGATCCCGGGCTAATGAAAAACTGTTTTTT
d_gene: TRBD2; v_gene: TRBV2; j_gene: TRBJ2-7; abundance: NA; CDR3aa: CASSERDRLAGGLGEQYF; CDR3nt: TGTGCCAGCAGTGAAAGGGATCGACTAGCGGGGGGGCTGGGCGAGCAGTACTTC
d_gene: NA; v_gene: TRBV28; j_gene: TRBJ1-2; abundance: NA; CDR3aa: CASSLGGHGTYGYTF; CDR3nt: TGTGCCAGCAGTTTAGGGGGCCATGGGACCTATGGCTACACCTTC
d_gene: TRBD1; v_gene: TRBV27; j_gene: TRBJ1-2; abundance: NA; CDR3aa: CASSLLGQGASNYGYTF; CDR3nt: TGTGCCAGCAGTTTATTAGGACAGGGGGCCTCTAACTATGGCTACACCTTC
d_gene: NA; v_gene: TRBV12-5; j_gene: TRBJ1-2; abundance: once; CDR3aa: CASGPGGGYGYTF; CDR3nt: TGTGCTAGTGGTCCGGGAGGGGGGTACGGCTACACCTTC
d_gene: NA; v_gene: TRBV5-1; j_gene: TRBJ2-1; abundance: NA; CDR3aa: CASNPFRGSDNEQFF; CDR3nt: TGCGCCAGCAACCCCTTTCGGGGGTCGGACAATGAGCAGTTCTTC
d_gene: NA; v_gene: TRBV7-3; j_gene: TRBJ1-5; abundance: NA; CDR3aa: CASSLIRWGGAGNQPQHF; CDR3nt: TGTGCCAGCAGCTTAATCAGATGGGGAGGGGCAGGAAATCAGCCCCAGCATTTT
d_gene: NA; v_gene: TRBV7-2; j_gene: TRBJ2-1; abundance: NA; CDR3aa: CASSRDTRTQRFF; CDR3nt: TGTGCCAGCAGTCGGGACACTAGGACTCAGCGGTTCTTC